One sample yielded the 21 T cell receptor beta chains listed below, sequenced in a study of T cell repertoires in cytomegalovirus infection. One entry per CDR3 protein, called by TCRdb with MiXCR from the reads. This table holds just under 550,000 distinct CDR3 sequences, approximately 25% found once. What was sequenced was PBMCs. The receptor set was obtained from a human donor in good health (CMV status not recorded). Some clones in this sample may be carry-over from other donors' samples.

The chain has TRBV4-1 and TRBJ1-4; maybe TRBD1 (6 bases). Germline CDR1 MGHRA, CDR2 YSYEKL. The CDR3 length is 15 residues. Trimming left V 0 bases short and J 5 bases short, with 10 bases between. CDR3 nucleotide sequence: TGCGCCAGCAGCCAAGACGGAGGGGGGAATGAAAAACTGTTTTTT. Translation: CASSQDGGGNEKLFF.

This clonotype appeared a few times. The chain uses TRBV12-3 or TRBV12-4 and TRBJ2-2, with 7 bases aligning to TRBD2. The V segment lost 4 bases and the J segment 5 bases; nucleotides outside the gene matches: 7. The CDR3 sequence is 15 residues long. The CDR3 loop is CASSSAREGTGELFF. In nucleotides, the CDR3 is TGTGCCAGCAGTTCTGCGAGGGAGGGGACCGGGGAGCTGTTTTTT.

The chain joins TRBV6-5 to TRBJ1-2, with D maybe TRBD1 (5 bases). This CDR3 has 15 residues. Trimming took off 2 bases at V and 3 bases at J, with 13 bases between the two ends. The germline CDR1 and CDR2 sequences are MNHEY and SVGAGI. CDR3 region: CASSYRGEGHYGYTF. The CDR3 coding sequence is TGTGCCAGCAGTTACCGGGGGGAGGGGCACTATGGCTACACCTTC.

This clonotype came up many times. The chain combines TRBV7-2 with TRBJ1-1, with a tentative D call TRBD1 (5 bases). This CDR3 spans 15 amino acids. CDR1 is SGHTA, CDR2 FQGNSA, per germline. The germline V and J ends were trimmed by 2 bases and 0 bases, with 10 bases remaining between them. CDR3 sequence reads: CASSLMGLLNTEAFF. DNA for the CDR3: TGTGCCAGCAGCTTAATGGGGCTATTGAACACTGAAGCTTTCTTT.

The V and J genes are TRBV6-2 or TRBV6-3 and TRBJ2-7, with 7 bases that match TRBD1. Trimming cost V 6 bases and J 2 bases; bases outside gene matches: 10. CDR1 is MNHEY and CDR2 is SVGEGT in the germline V gene. This CDR3 region has 15 residues. In nucleotides, the CDR3 is TGTGCCAGCAGAATCCGGGACAGCCACCCCTACGAGCAGTACTTC. It specifies CASRIRDSHPYEQYF.

A few counts support this clonotype. The chain carries TRBV7-2 and TRBJ1-1, with a tentative D call TRBD1 (6 bases). The CDR3 length is 14 residues. Germline V lookup: CDR1 SGHTA, CDR2 FQGNSA. The V end was cut by 2 bases, the J end by 5 bases, with 12 bases between. CDR3 coding DNA: TGTGCCAGCAGCTTACGCCGAGGGGGGACTGAAGCTTTCTTT. Protein: CASSLRRGGTEAFF.

The chain employs TRBV7-9 and TRBJ1-1; 7 positions agree with TRBD1. This CDR3 is built from 14 residues. V lost 5 bases and J lost 3; bases outside the gene matches: 6. Germline V gene data show CDR1 as SEHNR and CDR2 as FQNEAQ (reference sequence). CDR3 nucleotides: TGTGCCAGCAGCACCCGACAGGGCCACACTGAAGCTTTCTTT. This encodes CASSTRQGHTEAFF.

This clonotype came up a few times. The rearrangement uses TRBV29-1 and TRBJ2-1; the D gene is possibly TRBD2 (6 bases). Between the trimmed V and J ends, which lost 6 bases and 0 bases, there was a span of 12 bases. Germline assignment: CDR1 SQVTM and CDR2 ANQGSEA. The CDR3 loop spans 14 amino acids. The CDR3 sequence: CSVVDYSSYNEQFF. In DNA form, the CDR3 reads TGCAGCGTAGTGGACTACAGCTCCTACAATGAGCAGTTCTTC.

The chain's CDR3 is CASSDRDSFYNEQFF. In nucleotides, the CDR3 is TGTGCCAGCAGCGACCGGGACTCCTTTTACAATGAGCAGTTCTTC. The chain has TRBV9 and TRBJ2-1; a weak D match, TRBD2 (6 bases). Per the germline V gene, CDR1 is SGDLS and CDR2 is YYNGEE. CDR3 length: 15 residues. Trimming shortened V by 3 bases and J by 4 bases, and 14 bases separated the two germline ends.

This clonotype turned up a few times. The rearrangement links TRBV27 to TRBJ1-2; maybe TRBD1 (6 bases). The CDR3 covers 13 residues. Germline V gene lookup returns CDR1 MNHEY and CDR2 SMNVEV (reference sequence). Trimming removed 4 bases at V and 5 bases at J, with 11 bases between. CDR3 nucleotides: TGTGCCAGCAGTTCCGGGACACCTTATGGCTACACCTTC. Translation gives CASSSGTPYGYTF.

The rearrangement uses TRBV20-1 and TRBJ2-1, with TRBD2 matching 8 bases. The CDR3 loop spans 14 amino acids. V lost 2 bases to trimming and J lost 5 bases; unmatched junction nucleotides: 5. The germline V gene has CDR1 DFQATT and CDR2 SNEGSKA (reference sequence). The CDR3 bases are TGCAGTGCTAGATCCACTAGCGGCAACAATGAGCAGTTCTTC. Its protein is CSARSTSGNNEQFF.

This clonotype came up a few times. This chain joins TRBV19 and TRBJ1-4, with TRBD1 matching 8 bases. The CDR3 contains 14 residues. J was trimmed by 4 bases and V by 8 bases; bases with no gene match: 6. CDR1 LNHDA and CDR2 SQIVND come from the germline V gene (reference sequence). CDR3 sequence: CASREGQGNEKLFF. CDR3 DNA: TGTGCCAGTCGGGAAGGACAGGGTAATGAAAAACTGTTTTTT.

The gene calls are TRBV15 and TRBJ1-2; D unresolved. CDR1 is LNHNV, CDR2 YYDKDF, per germline (reference sequence). The V gene lost 3 bases and the J gene lost 2 bases, with 16 bases spanning the gap. The CDR3 is 16 residues long. CDR3: CATSRMALEPNYGYTF. The CDR3 DNA is TGTGCCACCAGCAGGATGGCCCTAGAGCCCAACTATGGCTACACCTTC.

This clonotype was picked up many times. V usage is TRBV7-6 and J usage is TRBJ2-1; the D is unclear. The CDR3 has 14 amino acids. Trimming pared 8 bases from V and 0 bases from J, leaving 11 bases between. Germline CDR1 and CDR2: SGHVS and FNYEAQ. The chain's CDR3 is CASSSTGSYNEQFF. The CDR3 nucleotides read TGTGCCAGCTCCTCGACCGGCTCCTACAATGAGCAGTTCTTC.

There are a few counts of this clonotype. The chain uses TRBV7-2 and TRBJ2-3, with TRBD1 identical over 7 bases. The length of the CDR3 is 14 residues. Trimming removed 1 base from V and 5 bases from J; junction bases left unmatched: 3. Looked up from germline, CDR1 is SGHTA and CDR2 is FQGNSA. CDR3 DNA sequence: TGTGCCAGCAGCTTAGTAGGGGGCAGAGATACGCAGTATTTT. It translates to CASSLVGGRDTQYF.

V usage is TRBV28 and J usage is TRBJ2-7; 8 bases agree with TRBD2. Trimming removed 3 bases from V and 0 bases from J; junction bases left unmatched: 16. In germline, CDR1 is MDHEN, CDR2 SYDVKM. The CDR3 runs to 19 residues. The CDR3 DNA reads as TGTGCCAGCAGTTTGGTTCTTGCACTAGCGGCCAAAAGCTCCTACGAGCAGTACTTC. The encoded protein is CASSLVLALAAKSSYEQYF. Full variable domain (rest looked up from reference TRBV28 and TRBJ2-7): DVKVTQSSRYLVKRTGEKVFLECVQDMDHENMFWYRQDPGLGLRLIYFSYDVKMKEKGDIPEGYSVSREKKERFSLILESASTNQTSMYLCASSLVLALAAKSSYEQYFGPGTRLTVT.

This clonotype was recorded at least ten times. The chain uses TRBV7-2 and TRBJ2-3; D ambiguous. Trimming stripped 5 bases from V and 1 base from J, with 10 bases between. CDR1 and CDR2 (germline): SGHTA, FQGNSA. The CDR3 is 14 amino acids. CDR3 bases: TGTGCCAGCAGCCGCAGAATACGCACAGATACGCAGTATTTT. The encoded protein is CASSRRIRTDTQYF.

J is TRBJ1-3 and V is TRBV5-4, with TRBD1 matching over 7 bases. The junction had 5 bases not matched to a gene; V was cut back by 2 bases and J by 0 bases. Germline V CDR1 and CDR2: SGHNT, YYREEE (reference sequence). CDR3 length: 16 residues. The DNA for the CDR3 is TGTGCCAGCAGCTTCGGGACAGCCAGCTCTGGAAACACCATATATTTT. Its protein is CASSFGTASSGNTIYF.

CDR3 region: CASSHRGHQPQHF. CDR3 DNA sequence: TGTGCCAGCAGTCACAGGGGGCATCAGCCCCAGCATTTT. V is TRBV6-8 and J is TRBJ1-5; 9 bases are shared with TRBD1. CDR1 MNHGY and CDR2 SAAAGT come from the germline V gene. Trimming took 5 bases from V and 5 from J; bases not matched to a gene: 1. CDR3 size: 13 residues.

The gene calls are TRBV28 and TRBJ2-7; tentatively, D is TRBD1 (7 bases). Germline V gene sequence: CDR1 MDHEN, CDR2 SYDVKM. Trimming left V 5 bases short and J 4 bases short, with 15 bases between. This CDR3 has 14 residues. As DNA, the CDR3 is TGTGCCAGCAGTCCCCCCCAGGGGGGTTACGAGCAGTACTTC. This gives the protein CASSPPQGGYEQYF.

The chain recombines TRBV30 with TRBJ1-3; D gene uncertain. V was trimmed by 4 bases and J by 4 bases, leaving 20 bases between them. The CDR3 runs to 16 residues. The germline CDR1 and CDR2 sequences are GTSNPN and SVGIG (reference sequence). The CDR3 is CAWNVPTLVGGNTIYF. The DNA of the CDR3 is TGTGCCTGGAATGTACCCACCTTGGTGGGAGGAAACACCATATATTTT.